These T cell receptor beta chains were read from a single sample in a study of early T cells in non-severe SARS-CoV-2 infection. Via MiXCR, TCRdb re-called the 5' RACE reads, giving one row per CDR3 protein. Of approximately 100,000 distinct CDR3 sequences in the sample, approximately 10% are singletons; the top ten hold 4% to 5.5%. Material for sequencing was whole blood. These receptors were collected from an adult who was a healthcare worker with PCR-confirmed SARS-CoV-2 infection or an uninfected control (not recorded which). Each CDR3 is given with its conserved first and last residue. A D gene is named only where the DNA matches it firmly. Expanded clones get a size class; other rows say once, few or many, or leave the size out.

v_gene: TRBV7-2; len: 16; j_gene: TRBJ1-1; abundance: NA; d_gene: NA; CDR3nt: TGTGCCAGCAGCTTATTTTCGGTGGGGTTGAACACTGAAGCTTTCTTT; CDR3aa: CASSLFSVGLNTEAFF
v_gene: TRBV20-1; len: 15; j_gene: TRBJ2-3; abundance: many; d_gene: TRBD2; CDR3nt: TGCAGTGCTAGACCTAGCGGGGGCCAGGTTGATACGCAGTATTTT; CDR3aa: CSARPSGGQVDTQYF
v_gene: TRBV29-1; len: 16; j_gene: TRBJ1-2; abundance: many; d_gene: TRBD1; CDR3nt: TGCAGCGTTGACATCTATCGGACAGGGGTTAACTATGGCTACACCTTC; CDR3aa: CSVDIYRTGVNYGYTF
v_gene: TRBV9; len: 14; j_gene: TRBJ2-7; abundance: NA; d_gene: NA; CDR3nt: TGTGCCAGCAGCGTCACCGGGACGGCTTACGAGCAGTACTTC; CDR3aa: CASSVTGTAYEQYF
v_gene: TRBV28; len: 16; j_gene: TRBJ2-1; abundance: many; d_gene: TRBD1; CDR3nt: TGTGCCAGTGGTAGGGACAGCGGACCTAATCCAAGTGAGCAGTTCTTC; CDR3aa: CASGRDSGPNPSEQFF
v_gene: TRBV11-1; len: 13; j_gene: TRBJ1-2; abundance: NA; d_gene: NA; CDR3nt: TGTGCCAGCAGCCTTAACTACGCCTATGGCTACACCTTC; CDR3aa: CASSLNYAYGYTF
v_gene: TRBV7-6; len: 15; j_gene: TRBJ2-2; abundance: many; d_gene: TRBD1; CDR3nt: TGTGCCAGCAGCCCCGGGACAGAGAGGGCCGGGGAGCTGTTTTTT; CDR3aa: CASSPGTERAGELFF
v_gene: TRBV20-1; len: 14; j_gene: TRBJ2-3; abundance: NA; d_gene: NA; CDR3nt: TGCAGTGCTAGGAGGCGGACTCTCTCCGATACGCAGTATTTT; CDR3aa: CSARRRTLSDTQYF
v_gene: TRBV18; len: 14; j_gene: TRBJ1-1; abundance: many; d_gene: TRBD1; CDR3nt: TGTGCCAGCTCACCTGGACAGGGTATCACTGAAGCTTTCTTT; CDR3aa: CASSPGQGITEAFF
v_gene: TRBV19; len: 17; j_gene: TRBJ1-6; abundance: many; d_gene: TRBD1; CDR3nt: TGTGCCAGTAGTATAGATAAAGGGACAGGAGGGCGAACACCCCTCCACTTT; CDR3aa: CASSIDKGTGGRTPLHF
v_gene: TRBV6-1; len: 14; j_gene: TRBJ2-1; abundance: NA; d_gene: NA; CDR3nt: TGTGCCAGCAGTGAAACAAGGGTTTGGGATGAGCAGTTCTTC; CDR3aa: CASSETRVWDEQFF
v_gene: TRBV11-2; len: 15; j_gene: TRBJ1-3; abundance: once; d_gene: NA; CDR3nt: TGTGCCAGCAGCCACGGGAGGGGTGCTGGAAACACCATATATTTT; CDR3aa: CASSHGRGAGNTIYF
v_gene: TRBV20-1; len: 12; j_gene: TRBJ2-7; abundance: NA; d_gene: TRBD1; CDR3nt: TGCAGTACCAGACAGGGTGGCTACGAGCAGTACTTC; CDR3aa: CSTRQGGYEQYF
v_gene: TRBV7-9; len: 12; j_gene: TRBJ1-1; abundance: many; d_gene: NA; CDR3nt: TGTGCCAGCAGCGTCCATGGCCGGGAAGCTTTCTTT; CDR3aa: CASSVHGREAFF
v_gene: TRBV5-1; len: 13; j_gene: TRBJ1-1; abundance: few; d_gene: NA; CDR3nt: TGCGCCAGCAGCCCCGGAAACACGGGTCGAGCTTTCTTT; CDR3aa: CASSPGNTGRAFF
v_gene: TRBV30; len: 21; j_gene: TRBJ2-3; abundance: few; d_gene: TRBD2; CDR3nt: TGTGCCTGGAGGCTACCCTCTCCGGGACTAGCGTCCCTTCGGAGCGCAGATACGCAGTATTTT; CDR3aa: CAWRLPSPGLASLRSADTQYF
v_gene: TRBV5-1; len: 14; j_gene: TRBJ1-1; abundance: NA; d_gene: TRBD1; CDR3nt: TGCGCCAGCAGCCACTCGCCGGGACAGGTCGAAGCTTTCTTT; CDR3aa: CASSHSPGQVEAFF
v_gene: TRBV9; len: 15; j_gene: TRBJ2-2; abundance: few; d_gene: NA; CDR3nt: TGTGCCAGCAGCGACAGGGACTTTAGCACCGGGGAGCTGTTTTTT; CDR3aa: CASSDRDFSTGELFF
v_gene: TRBV4-1; len: 12; j_gene: TRBJ2-7; abundance: few; d_gene: TRBD1; CDR3nt: TGCGCCAGCAGAGGGACAGCCTACGAGCAGTACTTC; CDR3aa: CASRGTAYEQYF
v_gene: TRBV19; len: 15; j_gene: TRBJ2-1; abundance: many; d_gene: TRBD2; CDR3nt: TGTGCCAGTAGTTCCGGGACTAGCGGGAGTAATGAGCAGTTCTTC; CDR3aa: CASSSGTSGSNEQFF
v_gene: TRBV6-6; len: 11; j_gene: TRBJ2-1; abundance: few; d_gene: TRBD1; CDR3nt: TGTGCCGGACAGGGGCACAATGAGCAGTTCTTC; CDR3aa: CAGQGHNEQFF
v_gene: TRBV4-1; len: 12; j_gene: TRBJ1-1; abundance: NA; d_gene: NA; CDR3nt: TGCGCCAGCAGCCAAGTCTTAGGGGGGGCTTTCTTT; CDR3aa: CASSQVLGGAFF
v_gene: TRBV5-4; len: 14; j_gene: TRBJ1-4; abundance: NA; d_gene: NA; CDR3nt: TGTGCCAGCAGCTCCGTGGGAGGGGCTGAAAAACTGTTTTTT; CDR3aa: CASSSVGGAEKLFF
v_gene: TRBV30; len: 12; j_gene: TRBJ2-7; abundance: NA; d_gene: NA; CDR3nt: TGTGCCCTGTACCCAGGGGATGGCGAGCAGTACTTC; CDR3aa: CALYPGDGEQYF
v_gene: TRBV7-2; len: 15; j_gene: TRBJ2-7; abundance: NA; d_gene: TRBD2; CDR3nt: TGTGCCAGCAGCTCGCGGGGACTAGCGGGATCCGAGCAGTACTTC; CDR3aa: CASSSRGLAGSEQYF
v_gene: TRBV7-2; len: 14; j_gene: TRBJ1-5; abundance: NA; d_gene: NA; CDR3nt: TGTGCCAGCAGCTTGACTGTAAGCAATCAGCCCCAGCATTTT; CDR3aa: CASSLTVSNQPQHF
v_gene: TRBV20-1; len: 13; j_gene: TRBJ1-1; abundance: NA; d_gene: TRBD1; CDR3nt: TGCAGTGCAAGACAGGGGGCAGACACTGAAGCTTTCTTT; CDR3aa: CSARQGADTEAFF
v_gene: TRBV9; len: 13; j_gene: TRBJ2-7; abundance: NA; d_gene: NA; CDR3nt: TGTGCCAGCAGCGCCCCGGGCTCCTACGAGCAGTACTTC; CDR3aa: CASSAPGSYEQYF
v_gene: TRBV27; len: 13; j_gene: TRBJ2-3; abundance: NA; d_gene: NA; CDR3nt: TGTGCCAGCAGTATCGGACTCCGAGATACGCAGTATTTT; CDR3aa: CASSIGLRDTQYF
v_gene: TRBV15; len: 19; j_gene: TRBJ1-4; abundance: NA; d_gene: TRBD1; CDR3nt: TGTGCCACCAGCAGAGATAGTCGGACAGGGGGCTATGGTAATGAAAAACTGTTTTTT; CDR3aa: CATSRDSRTGGYGNEKLFF
v_gene: TRBV20-1; len: 17; j_gene: TRBJ1-1; abundance: many; d_gene: NA; CDR3nt: TGCAGTGCTAGAGGTCTTTATCCGGGAGTTTGGAACACTGAAGCTTTCTTT; CDR3aa: CSARGLYPGVWNTEAFF
v_gene: TRBV20-1; len: 14; j_gene: TRBJ2-5; abundance: NA; d_gene: TRBD1; CDR3nt: TGCAGTGCTAGAGATAACAGGGGGAGCGAGACCCAGTACTTC; CDR3aa: CSARDNRGSETQYF
v_gene: TRBV11-2; len: 13; j_gene: TRBJ2-5; abundance: many; d_gene: TRBD1; CDR3nt: TGTGCCAGCAGCTCGGACAGGCAAGAGACCCAGTACTTC; CDR3aa: CASSSDRQETQYF
v_gene: TRBV5-1; len: 14; j_gene: TRBJ1-1; abundance: many; d_gene: NA; CDR3nt: TGCGCCAGCAGCTTGGACGTTTCGAACACTGAAGCTTTCTTT; CDR3aa: CASSLDVSNTEAFF
v_gene: TRBV27; len: 17; j_gene: TRBJ1-2; abundance: NA; d_gene: NA; CDR3nt: TGTGCCAGCAAAACCCACTCAGGGAGCAACCCACCCTATGGCTACACCTTC; CDR3aa: CASKTHSGSNPPYGYTF
v_gene: TRBV6-5; len: 15; j_gene: TRBJ1-2; abundance: few; d_gene: NA; CDR3nt: TGTGCCAGCAGTTACTCGAGTGGCTCTGGATATGGCTACACCTTC; CDR3aa: CASSYSSGSGYGYTF
v_gene: TRBV9; len: 17; j_gene: TRBJ2-1; abundance: many; d_gene: TRBD2; CDR3nt: TGTGCCAGCAGCGTAGGCCTAGCGGGGCTTAGGACGAATGAGCAGTTCTTC; CDR3aa: CASSVGLAGLRTNEQFF
v_gene: TRBV4-1; len: 15; j_gene: TRBJ2-6; abundance: few; d_gene: NA; CDR3nt: TGCGCCAGCAGCCAAGTCGGGACTGGGGCCAACGTCCTGACTTTC; CDR3aa: CASSQVGTGANVLTF
v_gene: TRBV20-1; len: 18; j_gene: TRBJ2-3; abundance: many; d_gene: TRBD2; CDR3nt: TGCAGTGCTAGAAGACTAGCGGGGCCGGACGAACATCCAGATACGCAGTATTTT; CDR3aa: CSARRLAGPDEHPDTQYF
v_gene: TRBV12-3/TRBV12-4; len: 15; j_gene: TRBJ2-3; abundance: NA; d_gene: TRBD2; CDR3nt: TGTGCCAGCAGTTTTATTGGCGGGAGGGCAGATACGCAGTATTTT; CDR3aa: CASSFIGGRADTQYF
v_gene: TRBV27; len: 14; j_gene: TRBJ2-5; abundance: NA; d_gene: TRBD2; CDR3nt: TGTGCCAGCAGTTTGCGGGGGGCCCAAGAGACCCAGTACTTC; CDR3aa: CASSLRGAQETQYF
v_gene: TRBV7-9; len: 14; j_gene: TRBJ1-6; abundance: many; d_gene: NA; CDR3nt: TGTGCCAGCAGCTTAGGGGCGCCTAATTCACCCCTCCACTTT; CDR3aa: CASSLGAPNSPLHF
v_gene: TRBV5-6; len: 16; j_gene: TRBJ2-5; abundance: NA; d_gene: TRBD1; CDR3nt: TGTGCCAGCAGCTTACCCGGGACAGGGCCCCAAGAGACCCAGTACTTC; CDR3aa: CASSLPGTGPQETQYF
v_gene: TRBV7-2; len: 14; j_gene: TRBJ1-4; abundance: NA; d_gene: NA; CDR3nt: TGTGCCAGCAGCCTAGGGCAGGGAGGGGGAAAACTGTTTTTT; CDR3aa: CASSLGQGGGKLFF
v_gene: TRBV20-1; len: 11; j_gene: TRBJ2-3; abundance: NA; d_gene: NA; CDR3nt: TGCAGCGCTGTTGTGTATGATACGCAGTATTTT; CDR3aa: CSAVVYDTQYF
v_gene: TRBV7-9; len: 15; j_gene: TRBJ1-4; abundance: NA; d_gene: TRBD1; CDR3nt: TGTGCCAGCAGCCCGTTGGCACAGGGGAACGAAAAACTGTTTTTT; CDR3aa: CASSPLAQGNEKLFF
v_gene: TRBV9; len: 13; j_gene: TRBJ1-6; abundance: NA; d_gene: TRBD1; CDR3nt: TGTGCCAGCAAGGGGGCCCATAATTCACCCCTCCACTTT; CDR3aa: CASKGAHNSPLHF
v_gene: TRBV18; len: 15; j_gene: TRBJ1-1; abundance: NA; d_gene: NA; CDR3nt: TGTGCCAGCTCACCAGAACCAGGGTCAGGGACTGAAGCTTTCTTT; CDR3aa: CASSPEPGSGTEAFF
v_gene: TRBV20-1; len: 12; j_gene: TRBJ1-1; abundance: few; d_gene: NA; CDR3nt: TGCAGTGCTAGAGCCTCGACTCCGACAGCTTTCTTT; CDR3aa: CSARASTPTAFF
v_gene: TRBV12-3/TRBV12-4; len: 15; j_gene: TRBJ1-3; abundance: many; d_gene: NA; CDR3nt: TGTGCCAGCAACATAGAGGGGATCTCTGGAAACACCATATATTTT; CDR3aa: CASNIEGISGNTIYF
v_gene: TRBV27; len: 14; j_gene: TRBJ2-2; abundance: few; d_gene: TRBD1; CDR3nt: TGTGCCAGCAGAAGAACAGGGGGTATCGGGGAGCTGTTTTTT; CDR3aa: CASRRTGGIGELFF
v_gene: TRBV4-1; len: 17; j_gene: TRBJ1-3; abundance: NA; d_gene: NA; CDR3nt: TGCGCCAGCAGCCAAGATAATACCGGGCCCCTCAGGGACACCATATATTTT; CDR3aa: CASSQDNTGPLRDTIYF
v_gene: TRBV4-1; len: 15; j_gene: TRBJ2-5; abundance: NA; d_gene: TRBD2; CDR3nt: TGCGCCAGCAGCCCCCTTCCGGGGGGAAAAGAGACCCAGTACTTC; CDR3aa: CASSPLPGGKETQYF
v_gene: TRBV20-1; len: 12; j_gene: TRBJ2-7; abundance: many; d_gene: NA; CDR3nt: TGCAGTGCCGAGGGCCCGTCCTACGAGCAGTACTTC; CDR3aa: CSAEGPSYEQYF
v_gene: TRBV7-6; len: 15; j_gene: TRBJ1-5; abundance: many; d_gene: TRBD1; CDR3nt: TGTGCCAGCAGCTTAGGGCTAGGGGGCGGGCAGCCCCAGCATTTT; CDR3aa: CASSLGLGGGQPQHF
v_gene: TRBV12-3/TRBV12-4; len: 17; j_gene: TRBJ2-1; abundance: few; d_gene: TRBD1; CDR3nt: TGTGCCAGCAGTCCTACTCTTGGGACAGGGGACAACAATGAGCAGTTCTTC; CDR3aa: CASSPTLGTGDNNEQFF
v_gene: TRBV29-1; len: 16; j_gene: TRBJ2-1; abundance: many; d_gene: TRBD2; CDR3nt: TGCAGCGCTAACTTTGGACTAGCGGGAGCCTACAATGAGCAGTTCTTC; CDR3aa: CSANFGLAGAYNEQFF
v_gene: TRBV2; len: 14; j_gene: TRBJ1-2; abundance: NA; d_gene: NA; CDR3nt: TGTGCCAGCACCGGGACCGTTACTAACTATGGCTACACCTTC; CDR3aa: CASTGTVTNYGYTF